Sequencing of this T cell receptor (beta chain) was carried out in a study of blood T cell repertoires in COVID-19. Study details: Acute and convalescent COVID-19 specimens originated in the United States, Italy and Spain. The cDNA or gDNA used as material had been derived from T cells, B-cell-depleted T cells, or PBMCs.

The CDR3 totals 15 residues. V was pared by 6 bases and J by 2 bases, with 16 bases between. CDR1 MGHDK and CDR2 SYGVNS come from the germline V gene. Under the authors' procedure: Reference gene primer amplification gave nucleated cell count estimates. Generated by immunoSEQ multiplex PCR, the TCRdb table keeps only in-frame clones and is missing some. V and J calls and clone size come straight from that table; D and trimming were deduced from the DNA. The sample carries about 170,000 clones, 82% recorded once. Sequencing input: peripheral blood. The receptor's source is an elderly woman with active or convalescent COVID-19. The chain carries TRBV25-1 and TRBJ1-2, with D unclear. The CDR3 nucleotides read TGTGCCAGCAGGCCAAGCGGGTGGGAGAACTATGGCTACACCTTC. It yields the protein CASRPSGWENYGYTF.